This record covers a single T cell receptor (beta chain). Antigen: not known. The sample comes from a study of human T cells and chemical hapten exposure. The CDR3 runs 17 residues. Germline V lookup: CDR1 SGDLS, CDR2 YYNGEE. V shed 3 bases and J 0 bases; nucleotides not matched to a gene: 11. Study results and caveats: PT1 expanded TCR numbers tracked positively with patch test score.

Via MiXCR, TCRdb re-called the RACE reads, giving one row per CDR3 protein. The sample records around 330,000 distinct CDR3 sequences, 5.5% being singletons. Documented time point: pre-sensitization, week 0. Stated treatment: therapeutic diphenylcyclopropenone sensitization with weekly scalp DPC. The chain couples TRBV9 to TRBJ2-7, with 8 bases fitting TRBD2. This sequence was found in a woman aged 18 to 35 with alopecia areata. Some clones in this sample may be carry-over from other donors' samples. The source was whole blood, collected in connection with sensitization to the hapten diphenylcyclopropenone (DPC). The DNA of the CDR3 is TGTGCCAGCAGCGGTACCGGGGGGGACAAGAGCTCCTACGAGCAGTACTTC. Protein: CASSGTGGDKSSYEQYF.